This T cell receptor (beta chain) originates from a study of spatial heterogeneity in lung cancer (dated by TCRdb to about 2019). About the full investigation: Beta-chain transcripts were consistently detected in greater numbers than alpha-chain transcripts, which likely reflected higher beta-chain transcript abundance. In the raw uncorrected reads, each unique combination of TCR and UMI appeared more than ten times on average. In non-small cell lung cancer, the study quantitatively compared TCR alpha and beta repertoires across several tumor regions, matched nontumor lung, and blood. Nonsynonymous mutation counts, determined by whole-exome sequencing of tumor tissue, were related to features of the TCR repertoire. Both alpha and beta chains were TCR-sequenced in a few hundred tumor regions, approximately 68 matched nontumor lung samples and roughly 54 PBMC samples obtained at surgery.

The time point label, as the study defines it: sample taken at primary tumor resection. Donors were 72 patients with early-stage, untreated non-small cell lung cancer from the lung TRACERx cohort. Whole RNA extracted from tumor and nontumor lung tissue, or from cryopreserved PBMC samples, was used for TCR sequencing without cell sorting. A patient was chosen for TCR sequencing only when enough RNA was available from at least two tumor regions. Tumor and adjacent nontumor lung specimens were reviewed by a lung pathologist before selection. V lost 4 bases and J lost 4 bases; the stretch between them is 13 bases long. CDR1 is given as MNHEY and CDR2 as SVGAGI, both from the germline V gene. The cysteine opens and the phenylalanine closes a CDR3 of 14 amino acids. Just CDR3 DNA is preserved here, 42 bases in frame from base 1. Library method: 5' RACE. TCRdb names NextSeq 500 as the instrument used. In the TCR library protocol, a unique molecular identifier was attached to each TCR cDNA molecule so that PCR and sequencing errors could be corrected. The authors' analysis ran thus. Decombinator tools were used for TCR identification, UMI-based error correction and CDR3 extraction. Expanded TCRs were defined as those above a frequency of 2 per 1,000, corresponding to the top 1% of the tumor frequency distribution. Renyi diversity was calculated using the R vegan package after each repertoire was subsampled 100 times to 5,000 TCRs. CDR3 similarity networks were built from amino acid triplet string-kernel similarity, connecting CDR3s with pairwise similarity above 0.82. TCRdb reran the public reads through fastp at Q25 and MiXCR, keeping productive beta chains. Every entry covers one CDR3 protein and lists the most common genes and DNA from its rows. TCRdb's processing, not the authors' own work, is the source of the V and J calls. The sample contains several thousand distinct CDR3 sequences, roughly 8% of them found a single time. Roughly 20% of the sample is taken by the ten largest.

What the authors observed across the whole study: Additional single-cell paired TCR alpha and beta sequencing was considered necessary to confirm, at a functional level, the hypothesis that regional TCRs recognize regional mutations.

Remarks on this clonotype: Which antigen it targets is not known. Within one base of it there is no much larger clone, and no base qualities were kept.

The chain uses TRBV6-5 and TRBJ2-5; the D segment could be TRBD2, given 6 matching bases. The TCR was taken from a female donor with early-stage non-small cell lung cancer. This material consisted of normal lung tissue next to the tumor, taken at surgery. The CDR3 amino acid sequence is: CASSLRRDRETQYF. The DNA reads TGTGCCAGCAGTTTGCGGCGGGATCGAGAGACCCAGTACTTC.